This TCR beta chain was identified in a study of shared clonotypes between healthy human individuals. Study summary: Per donor, CD8 memory used one plate, CD8 naive used two, CD4 memory used three and CD4 naive used three. The study's findings and limits: Naive subsets, compared against memory subsets, generally had larger estimated richness values.

Donors were healthy HIV-negative adults without recently reported acute infections or vaccinations. This clone occurred once. Antigen unknown. TCRdb's copy holds only in-frame clones and misses some; the assay was immunoSEQ multiplex PCR. Here the sample spans about a million clones, 75% being singletons. V lost 4 bases, J lost 6 bases, and 13 bases lay in between. The germline V gene encodes CDR1 KGHSH and CDR2 LQKENI. This CDR3 has 13 residues. The rearrangement uses TRBV18 and TRBJ2-7, with D possibly being TRBD2 (5 bases). Sequencing was carried out using memory CD4+ T cells sorted from blood. Regarding subset: CD45RA-negative fraction. The clonotype originates from a man between 18 and 29 years old in good health. Written as DNA, the CDR3 is TGTGCCAGCTCACTTACGGAGGCCGGCGAGCAGTACTTC. This sequence encodes CASSLTEAGEQYF.